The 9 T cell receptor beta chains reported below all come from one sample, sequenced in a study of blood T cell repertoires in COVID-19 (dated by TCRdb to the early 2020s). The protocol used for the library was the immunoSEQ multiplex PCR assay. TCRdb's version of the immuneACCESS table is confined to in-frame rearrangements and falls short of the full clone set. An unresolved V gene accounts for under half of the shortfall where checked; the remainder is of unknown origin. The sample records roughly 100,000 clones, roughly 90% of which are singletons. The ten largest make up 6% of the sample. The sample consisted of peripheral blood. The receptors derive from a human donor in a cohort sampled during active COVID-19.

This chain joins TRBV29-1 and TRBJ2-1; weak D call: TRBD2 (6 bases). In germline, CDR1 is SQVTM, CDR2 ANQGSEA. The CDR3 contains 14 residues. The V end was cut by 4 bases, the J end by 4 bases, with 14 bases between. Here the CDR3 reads CSVGPSGSYNEQFF. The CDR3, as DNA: TGCAGCGTTGGGCCGAGCGGGTCTTACAATGAGCAGTTCTTC.

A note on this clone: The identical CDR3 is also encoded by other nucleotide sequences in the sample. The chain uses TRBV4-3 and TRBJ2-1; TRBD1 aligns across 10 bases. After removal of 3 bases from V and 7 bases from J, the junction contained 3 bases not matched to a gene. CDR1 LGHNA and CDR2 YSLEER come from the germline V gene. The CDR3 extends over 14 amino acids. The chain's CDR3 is CASSQGTGANEQFF. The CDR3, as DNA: TGCGCCAGCAGCCAGGGGACAGGGGCGAATGAGCAGTTCTTC.

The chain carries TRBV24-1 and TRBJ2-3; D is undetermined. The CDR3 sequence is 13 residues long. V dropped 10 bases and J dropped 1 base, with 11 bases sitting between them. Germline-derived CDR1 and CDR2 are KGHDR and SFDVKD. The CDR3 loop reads CATSQDGTDTQYF. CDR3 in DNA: TGTGCCACATCCCAGGATGGCACAGATACGCAGTATTTT.

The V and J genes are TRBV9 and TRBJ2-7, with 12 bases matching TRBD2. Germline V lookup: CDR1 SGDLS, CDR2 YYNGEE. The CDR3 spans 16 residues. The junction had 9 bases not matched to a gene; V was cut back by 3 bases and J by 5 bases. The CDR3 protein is CASSAPSGGALNEQYF. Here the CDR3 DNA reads TGTGCCAGCAGCGCTCCTAGCGGGGGGGCTTTGAACGAGCAGTACTTC.

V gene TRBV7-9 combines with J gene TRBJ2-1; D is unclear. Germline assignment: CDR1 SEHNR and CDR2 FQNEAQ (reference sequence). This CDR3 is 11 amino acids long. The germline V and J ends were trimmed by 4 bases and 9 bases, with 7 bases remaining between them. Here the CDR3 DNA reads TGTGCCAGCAGCTCGAGTAGTGAGCAGTTCTTC. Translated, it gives CASSSSSEQFF.

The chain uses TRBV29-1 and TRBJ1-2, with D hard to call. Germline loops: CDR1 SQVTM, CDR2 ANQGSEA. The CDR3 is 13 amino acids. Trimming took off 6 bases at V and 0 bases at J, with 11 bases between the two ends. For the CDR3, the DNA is TGCAGCGTCCTGGAGGGAACTAACTATGGCTACACCTTC. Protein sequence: CSVLEGTNYGYTF.

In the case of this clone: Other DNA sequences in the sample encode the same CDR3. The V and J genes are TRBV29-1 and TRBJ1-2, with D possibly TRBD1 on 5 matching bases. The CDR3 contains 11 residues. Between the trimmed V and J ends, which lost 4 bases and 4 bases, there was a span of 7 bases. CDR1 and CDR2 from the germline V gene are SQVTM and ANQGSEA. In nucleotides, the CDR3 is TGCAGCGTTGCCGGGGGCTATGGCTACACCTTC. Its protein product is CSVAGGYGYTF.

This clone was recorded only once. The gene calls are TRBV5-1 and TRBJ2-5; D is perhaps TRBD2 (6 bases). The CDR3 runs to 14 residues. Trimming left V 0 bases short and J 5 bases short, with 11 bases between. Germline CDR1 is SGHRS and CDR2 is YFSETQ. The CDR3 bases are TGCGCCAGCAGCTTGGCCCCGGGGGAGGAGACCCAGTACTTC. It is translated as CASSLAPGEETQYF. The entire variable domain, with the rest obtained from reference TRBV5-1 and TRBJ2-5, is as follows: KAGVTQTPRYLIKTRGQQVTLSCSPISGHRSVSWYQQTPGQGLQFLFEYFSETQRNKGNFPGRFSGRQFSNSRSEMNVSTLELGDSALYLCASSLAPGEETQYFGPGTRLLVL.

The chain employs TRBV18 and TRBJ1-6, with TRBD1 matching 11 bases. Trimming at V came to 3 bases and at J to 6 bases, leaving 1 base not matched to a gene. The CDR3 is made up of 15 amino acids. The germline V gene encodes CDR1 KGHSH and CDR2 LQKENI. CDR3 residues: CASSPDRGPNSPLHF. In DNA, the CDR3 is TGTGCCAGCTCACCGGACAGGGGGCCTAATTCACCCCTCCACTTT.